These 19 T cell receptor beta chains came from one sample sequenced in a study of cytomegalovirus exposure and HLA in healthy donors. The assay was immunoSEQ multiplex PCR, and TCRdb's table has in-frame clones only and misses some. In the table there are some 170,000 clones, under 90% of which are singletons. Sequenced input: PBMCs. The receptor source for this set is a man aged 18 to 30 in good health and CMV-seropositive.

The chain links TRBV7-3 to TRBJ2-2, with D perhaps matching TRBD1 (6 bases). CDR3 length: 13 residues. The germline V gene has CDR1 SGHTA and CDR2 FQGTGA. The V gene lost 5 bases and the J gene lost 5 bases, with 9 bases spanning the gap. In DNA form, the CDR3 reads TGTGCCAGCAGCATAGACAGGACCGGGGAGCTGTTTTTT. Its protein product is CASSIDRTGELFF.

Here the CDR3 reads CASTVAGFTGELFF. CDR3 in DNA: TGTGCCAGCACCGTAGCGGGGTTCACCGGGGAGCTGTTTTTT. J is TRBJ2-2 and V is TRBV27; 8 nucleotides align to TRBD2. Germline values: CDR1 MNHEY, CDR2 SMNVEV (reference sequence). There are 14 residues in the CDR3. Trimming removed 7 bases from V and 4 bases from J; junction bases left unmatched: 5.

The chain carries TRBV2 and TRBJ1-4; 10 bases align to TRBD1. The CDR3 totals 17 residues. J lost 0 bases, V lost 6 bases, and 7 bases had no gene match. Germline loops: CDR1 SNHLY, CDR2 FYNNEI. The DNA of the CDR3 is TGTGCCAGCAGAACCGGGACAGGGGTTGCAACTAATGAAAAACTGTTTTTT. Protein sequence: CASRTGTGVATNEKLFF.

The chain employs TRBV6-1 and TRBJ2-3, with 8 bases fitting TRBD2. Germline CDR1 is MNHNS and CDR2 is SASEGT. Trimming at V came to 10 bases and at J to 0 bases, leaving 9 bases not matched to a gene. The CDR3 is 15 amino acids. The CDR3 nucleotides read TGTGCCACACGACTAGCGCCGACTAGCACAGATACGCAGTATTTT. Its protein product is CATRLAPTSTDTQYF.

The V call is TRBV19, the J call TRBJ1-3; D ambiguous. Per the germline V gene, CDR1 is LNHDA and CDR2 is SQIVND (reference sequence). V lost 5 bases to trimming and J lost 5 bases, with 10 bases between them. The CDR3 runs to 13 residues. CDR3 coding DNA: TGTGCCAGTAGTCTCCGGGAAAGAAACACCATATATTTT. Translation: CASSLRERNTIYF.

The chain employs TRBV11-3 and TRBJ2-1, with a weak D call TRBD2 (5 bases). Germline assignment: CDR1 SGHNT and CDR2 YENEEA. The CDR3 length is 16 residues. The V end was cut by 4 bases, the J end by 0 bases, with 13 bases between. The CDR3 region is CASSSIAPSSYNEQFF. The CDR3 DNA is TGTGCCAGCAGCTCCATAGCGCCGAGCTCCTACAATGAGCAGTTCTTC.

The gene calls are TRBV2 and TRBJ2-2; 7 bases fit TRBD1. Germline loops: CDR1 SNHLY, CDR2 FYNNEI. This CDR3 has 14 amino acids. V lost 8 bases and J lost 3; bases outside the gene matches: 6. The chain's CDR3 is CASGRDSDTGELFF. The CDR3 region has the DNA TGTGCCAGCGGCCGGGACAGTGACACCGGGGAGCTGTTTTTT.

The chain links TRBV5-4 to TRBJ2-1; possible D gene TRBD2, 6 bases. This CDR3 has 16 residues. Germline assignment: CDR1 SGHNT and CDR2 YYREEE (reference sequence). The V gene lost 1 base and the J gene lost 1 base, with 12 bases spanning the gap. The CDR3 DNA sequence: TGTGCCAGCAGCTTGAGGGCGGGAATATCCTACAATGAGCAGTTCTTC. This encodes CASSLRAGISYNEQFF.

This chain connects TRBV11-3 to TRBJ2-7, with D perhaps matching TRBD1 (6 bases). V lost 1 base to trimming and J lost 5 bases, with 12 bases between them. The CDR3 length is 14 residues. Germline V gene data show CDR1 as SGHNT and CDR2 as YENEEA. The CDR3 region has the DNA TGTGCCAGCAGCTTAGTACCCACAGGGAACGAGCAGTACTTC. Protein product: CASSLVPTGNEQYF.

This clone was recorded once. The CDR3 loop reads CAISTGVVDYGYTF. Here the CDR3 DNA reads TGTGCCATCAGCACAGGGGTTGTTGACTATGGCTACACCTTC. The rearrangement uses TRBV10-3 and TRBJ1-2; 7 bases line up with TRBD1. Losses at the gene ends were 6 bases for V and 3 bases for J; bases not matched to a gene: 7. The V gene's germline CDR1 is ENHRY and CDR2 SYGVKD. The CDR3 totals 14 residues.

In its sample, this clone was seen once. This chain connects TRBV5-1 to TRBJ2-7; D might be TRBD2 (6 bases). With 4 bases removed from V and 7 bases from J, the gap between germline ends came to 12 bases. The germline gives CDR1 SGHRS, CDR2 YFSETQ. The CDR3 extends over 12 amino acids. Here the CDR3 DNA reads TGCGCCAGCAGCGGGACCGGGGGTGAGCAGTACTTC. It is translated as CASSGTGGEQYF.

The chain recombines TRBV2 with TRBJ2-3, with D possibly matching TRBD1 (6 bases). Trimming shortened V by 5 bases and J by 5 bases, and 11 bases separated the two germline ends. Germline assignment: CDR1 SNHLY and CDR2 FYNNEI. The CDR3 spans 13 residues. DNA for the CDR3: TGTGCCAGCAGTCTTGGGGGACAAGATACGCAGTATTTT. This translates into CASSLGGQDTQYF.

The chain couples TRBV14 to TRBJ1-5; the match to TRBD1 covers 7 bases. This CDR3 is 15 amino acids long. Trimming removed 2 bases from V and 4 bases from J; junction bases left unmatched: 5. Germline-derived CDR1 and CDR2 are SGHDN and FVKESK. CDR3 in amino acids: CASSQSAGGNQPQHF. CDR3 coding DNA: TGTGCCAGCAGCCAATCCGCAGGGGGGAATCAGCCCCAGCATTTT.

This clone showed up just once. The chain uses TRBV2 and TRBJ1-4; a weak D match, TRBD1 (5 bases). The V gene's germline CDR1 is SNHLY and CDR2 FYNNEI. CDR3 length: 15 residues. V was shortened by 6 bases and J by 0 bases, with 11 bases between the two germline ends. The CDR3 nucleotides read TGTGCCAGCAGGAAGGGGTTTGCAACTAATGAAAAACTGTTTTTT. Encoded protein: CASRKGFATNEKLFF.

As DNA, the CDR3 is TGTGCCAGTAGTAGAGGTGCGGGACAGGGGGACCTCTACGAGCAGTACTTC. It encodes CASSRGAGQGDLYEQYF. This chain uses TRBV19 with TRBJ2-7; 11 nucleotides agree with TRBD1. V shed 4 bases, J shed 3 bases, and the junction held 11 bases outside the gene matches. CDR3 length: 17 amino acids. Per germline, CDR1 LNHDA and CDR2 SQIVND (reference sequence).

The chain's CDR3 is CASSFGEGENTEAFF. The CDR3 DNA reads as TGTGCCAGCAGCTTTGGGGAGGGCGAGAACACTGAAGCTTTCTTT. The chain couples TRBV11-2 to TRBJ1-1, with D unclear. The CDR3 covers 15 residues. The V gene lost 3 bases and the J gene lost 1 base, with 12 bases spanning the gap. Germline values: CDR1 SGHAT, CDR2 FQNNGV.

The chain is built from TRBV10-3 and TRBJ2-1; 8 bases map to TRBD2. Per the germline V gene, CDR1 is ENHRY and CDR2 is SYGVKD. Losses at the gene ends were 10 bases for V and 6 bases for J; bases not matched to a gene: 8. This CDR3 is 13 amino acids long. The DNA for the CDR3 is TGTGCCACAATAGCGGGACTCCCCAATGAGCAGTTCTTC. Amino acids: CATIAGLPNEQFF.

This chain uses TRBV6-5 with TRBJ2-7; weak D call: TRBD2 (6 bases). In germline, CDR1 is MNHEY, CDR2 SVGAGI. V was trimmed by 6 bases and J by 3 bases, leaving 9 bases between them. This CDR3 has 12 residues. The CDR3 DNA reads TGTGCCAGCAGACGGGGGAACTACGAGCAGTACTTC. Its translation: CASRRGNYEQYF.

The V gene is TRBV5-6, the J gene TRBJ2-1; D uncertain. Germline V lookup: CDR1 SGHDT, CDR2 YYEEEE. CDR3 length: 15 residues. V lost 4 bases to trimming and J lost 7 bases, with 18 bases between them. Here the CDR3 DNA reads TGTGCCAGCAGCCCCGTATCAGTTGACTTAAATGAGCAGTTCTTC. It is translated as CASSPVSVDLNEQFF.